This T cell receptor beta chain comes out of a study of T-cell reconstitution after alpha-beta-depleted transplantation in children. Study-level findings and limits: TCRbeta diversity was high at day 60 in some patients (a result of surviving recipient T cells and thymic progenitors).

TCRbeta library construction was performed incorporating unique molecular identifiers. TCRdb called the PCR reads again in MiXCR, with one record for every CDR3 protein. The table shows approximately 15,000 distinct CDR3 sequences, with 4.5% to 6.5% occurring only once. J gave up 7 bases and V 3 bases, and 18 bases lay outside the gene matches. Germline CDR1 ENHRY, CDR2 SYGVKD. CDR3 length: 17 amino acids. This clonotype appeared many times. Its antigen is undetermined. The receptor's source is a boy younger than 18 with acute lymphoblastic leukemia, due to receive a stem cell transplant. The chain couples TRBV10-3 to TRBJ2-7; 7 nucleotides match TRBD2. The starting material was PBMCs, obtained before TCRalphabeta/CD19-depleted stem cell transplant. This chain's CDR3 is CAISDRVWAGASKEQYF. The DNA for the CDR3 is TGTGCCATCAGTGACAGGGTTTGGGCGGGAGCATCGAAAGAGCAGTACTTC.